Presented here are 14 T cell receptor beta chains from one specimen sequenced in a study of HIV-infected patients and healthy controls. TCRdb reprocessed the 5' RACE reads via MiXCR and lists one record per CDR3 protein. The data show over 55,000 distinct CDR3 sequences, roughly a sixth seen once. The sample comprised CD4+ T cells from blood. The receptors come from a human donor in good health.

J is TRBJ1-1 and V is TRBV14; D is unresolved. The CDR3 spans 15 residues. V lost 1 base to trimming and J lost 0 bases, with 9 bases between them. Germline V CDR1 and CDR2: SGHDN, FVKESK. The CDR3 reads CASSQGQVMNTEAFF. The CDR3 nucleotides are TGTGCCAGCAGCCAAGGGCAAGTCATGAACACTGAAGCTTTCTTT.

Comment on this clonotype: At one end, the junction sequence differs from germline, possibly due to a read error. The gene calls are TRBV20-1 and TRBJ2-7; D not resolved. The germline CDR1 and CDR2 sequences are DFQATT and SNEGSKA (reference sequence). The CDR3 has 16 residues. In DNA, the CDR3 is TGCAGAGCTAGACCCCGGGTAGGCGGATACCCCTACGAGCAGTACTTC. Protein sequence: CRARPRVGGYPYEQYF.

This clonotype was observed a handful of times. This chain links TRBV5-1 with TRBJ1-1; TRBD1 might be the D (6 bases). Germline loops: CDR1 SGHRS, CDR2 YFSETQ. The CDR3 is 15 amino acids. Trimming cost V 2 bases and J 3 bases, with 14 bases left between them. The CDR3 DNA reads TGCGCCAGCAGCTTCGCCTGGGGGCTGGACACTGAAGCTTTCTTT. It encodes CASSFAWGLDTEAFF.

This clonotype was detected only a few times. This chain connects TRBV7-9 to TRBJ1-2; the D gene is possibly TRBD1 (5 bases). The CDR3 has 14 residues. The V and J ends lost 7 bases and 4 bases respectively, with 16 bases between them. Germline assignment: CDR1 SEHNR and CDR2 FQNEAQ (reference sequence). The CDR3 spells CASTSNRLSYGYTF. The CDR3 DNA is TGTGCCAGCACCAGCAACAGGCTGTCCTATGGCTACACCTTC.

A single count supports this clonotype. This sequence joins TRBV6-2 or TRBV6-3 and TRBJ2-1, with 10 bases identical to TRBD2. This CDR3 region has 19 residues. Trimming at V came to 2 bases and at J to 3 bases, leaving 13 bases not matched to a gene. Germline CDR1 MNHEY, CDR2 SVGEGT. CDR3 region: CASSYAGLAGARGYNEQFF. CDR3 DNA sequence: TGTGCCAGCAGTTACGCGGGGCTAGCGGGGGCTAGGGGCTACAATGAGCAGTTCTTC.

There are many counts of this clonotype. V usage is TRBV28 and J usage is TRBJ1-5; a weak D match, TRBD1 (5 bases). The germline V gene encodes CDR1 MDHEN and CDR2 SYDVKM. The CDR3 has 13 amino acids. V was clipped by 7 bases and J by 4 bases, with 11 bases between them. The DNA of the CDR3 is TGTGCCAGCACGGGGGTCGTGAATCAGCCCCAGCATTTT. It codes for CASTGVVNQPQHF.

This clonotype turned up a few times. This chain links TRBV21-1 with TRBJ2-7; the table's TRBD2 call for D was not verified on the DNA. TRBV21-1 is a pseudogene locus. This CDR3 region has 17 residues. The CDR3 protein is CASRLGTSGREAYEQYF. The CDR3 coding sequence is TGTGCCAGCAGATTGGGGACTAGCGGGCGTGAGGCCTACGAGCAGTACTTC.

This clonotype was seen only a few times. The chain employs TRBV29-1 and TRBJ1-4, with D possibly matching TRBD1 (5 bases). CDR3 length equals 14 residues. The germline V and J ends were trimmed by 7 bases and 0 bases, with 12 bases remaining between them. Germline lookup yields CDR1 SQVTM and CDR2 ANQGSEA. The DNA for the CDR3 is TGCAGCGCGGGGCGGGATGCAACTAATGAAAAACTGTTTTTT. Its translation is CSAGRDATNEKLFF.

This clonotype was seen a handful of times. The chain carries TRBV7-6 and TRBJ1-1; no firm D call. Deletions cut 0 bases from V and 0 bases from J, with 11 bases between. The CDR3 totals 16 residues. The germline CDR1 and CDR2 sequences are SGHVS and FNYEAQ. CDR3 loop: CASSLAGSHMNTEAFF. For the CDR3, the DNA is TGTGCCAGCAGCTTAGCGGGTTCCCACATGAACACTGAAGCTTTCTTT. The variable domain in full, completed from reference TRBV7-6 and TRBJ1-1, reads GAGVSQSPRYKVTKRGQDVALRCDPISGHVSLYWYRQALGQGPEFLTYFNYEAQQDKSGLPNDRFSAERPEGSISTLTIQRTEQRDSAMYRCASSLAGSHMNTEAFFGQGTRLTVV.

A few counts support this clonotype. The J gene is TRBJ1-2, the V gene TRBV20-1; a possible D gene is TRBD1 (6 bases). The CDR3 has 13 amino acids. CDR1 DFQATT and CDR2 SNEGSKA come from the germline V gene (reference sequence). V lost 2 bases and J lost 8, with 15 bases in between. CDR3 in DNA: TGCAGTGCTAGAAAACAACTGACAGGCGGCTACACCTTC. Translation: CSARKQLTGGYTF.

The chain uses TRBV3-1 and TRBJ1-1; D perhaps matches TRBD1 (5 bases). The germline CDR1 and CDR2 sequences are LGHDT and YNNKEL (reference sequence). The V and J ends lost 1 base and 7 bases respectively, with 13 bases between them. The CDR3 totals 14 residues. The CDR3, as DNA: TGTGCCAGCAGCCAAGTTCAGGGAAGGGTTGAAGCTTTCTTT. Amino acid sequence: CASSQVQGRVEAFF.

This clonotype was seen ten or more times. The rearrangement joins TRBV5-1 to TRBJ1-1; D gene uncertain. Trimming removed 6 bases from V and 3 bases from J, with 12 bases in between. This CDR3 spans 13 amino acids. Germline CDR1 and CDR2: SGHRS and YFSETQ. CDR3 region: CASKWQAYTEAFF. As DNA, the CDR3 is TGCGCCAGCAAGTGGCAGGCGTACACTGAAGCTTTCTTT.

The CDR3, as DNA: TGTGCCAGCTCGCCGGGGTACGGTACTGAAGCTTTCTTT. Amino acids: CASSPGYGTEAFF. This sequence joins TRBV18 and TRBJ1-1; D remains unclear. There are 13 residues in the CDR3. V dropped 6 bases and J dropped 5 bases, with 13 bases sitting between them. Germline V gene sequence: CDR1 KGHSH, CDR2 LQKENI.

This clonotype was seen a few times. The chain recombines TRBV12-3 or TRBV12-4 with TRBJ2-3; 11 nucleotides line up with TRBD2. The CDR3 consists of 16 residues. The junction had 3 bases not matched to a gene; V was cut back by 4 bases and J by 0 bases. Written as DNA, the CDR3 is TGTGCCAGCAGTTGGGGACTAGCGGCGAGCACAGATACGCAGTATTTT. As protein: CASSWGLAASTDTQYF.